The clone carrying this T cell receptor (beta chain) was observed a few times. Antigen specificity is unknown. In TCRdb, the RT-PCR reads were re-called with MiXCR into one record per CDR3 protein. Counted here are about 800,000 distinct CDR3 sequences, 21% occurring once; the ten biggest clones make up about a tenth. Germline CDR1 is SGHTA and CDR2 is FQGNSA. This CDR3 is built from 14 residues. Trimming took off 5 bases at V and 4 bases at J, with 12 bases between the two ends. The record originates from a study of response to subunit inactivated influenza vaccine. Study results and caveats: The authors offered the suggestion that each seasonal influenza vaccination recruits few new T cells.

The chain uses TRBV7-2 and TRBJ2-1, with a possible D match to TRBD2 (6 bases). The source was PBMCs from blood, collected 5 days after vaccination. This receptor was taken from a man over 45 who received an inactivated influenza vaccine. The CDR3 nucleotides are TGTGCCAGCAGCAACGCCGGGACTTACAATGAGCAGTTCTTC. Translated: CASSNAGTYNEQFF.